Included here is one T cell receptor (beta chain) sequence, with context. What it recognizes is unknown. Per germline, CDR1 SGDLS and CDR2 YYNGEE. This CDR3 contains 14 residues. The junction had 6 bases not matched to a gene; V was cut back by 3 bases and J by 3 bases. The entry originates in a study of T cells after posttransplantation cyclophosphamide. Findings and limits, study-wide: Tissue-infiltrating T cells from skin or gut overlapped little with blood T cells.

Profiling relied on immunoSEQ multiplex PCR, and the TCRdb table lists in-frame clones only, not all of them. The table has approximately 8,300 clones, roughly four fifths seen once. Cyclophosphamide on days +3 and +4 followed busulfan-fludarabine conditioning and a marrow graft. Here the sequenced sample was CD4+ T cells sorted from blood, taken around 1,100 days after allogeneic stem cell transplant with posttransplant cyclophosphamide. V usage is TRBV9 and J usage is TRBJ2-7; 7 bases are shared with TRBD1. The receptor was isolated from a female patient aged 40-50 years who received an allogeneic stem cell transplant from a related donor, was CMV-positive, and had no GVHD. Part of the T cells may come from the graft donor. CDR3 DNA sequence: TGTGCCAGCAGCGCGACAGGGTTGGGCTACGAGCAGTACTTC. Protein product: CASSATGLGYEQYF.